The TCR beta chain described here comes from a study of T-cell reconstitution after alpha-beta-depleted transplantation in children. Points on this clonotype: Antigen: not known.

Germline CDR1 is LGHNA and CDR2 is YSLEER. This CDR3 region has 14 residues. J lost 9 bases, V lost 0 bases, and 5 bases had no gene match. It was with unique molecular identifiers that the TCRbeta library was prepared. Using its own MiXCR run on the PCR reads, TCRdb lists one record per CDR3 protein. This sample yields 300,000 to 400,000 distinct CDR3 sequences, of which 15% to 20% are seen a single time; roughly two fifths belongs to the top ten. Findings and caveats of the study: Reportedly, only several hundred clones from non-depleted graft cells drove alpha-beta T-cell counts at about two months. Recipient T cells and thymic progenitors that survived were the source of the high TCRbeta diversity seen at day 60 in some patients. Newly produced T cells mostly accounted for T-cell counts and diversity one year post-transplant.

The genes are TRBV4-3 and TRBJ2-1; 7 nucleotides match TRBD2. The TCR was taken from a male patient aged 2-15 years who had a stem cell transplant for acute lymphoblastic leukemia, so the T cells may come from the graft donor. This sample comprised PBMCs, mostly from graft donor cells, obtained 360 days after TCRalphabeta/CD19-depleted stem cell transplant. CDR3 region: CASSQDAGVAEQFF. The CDR3 DNA follows: TGCGCCAGCAGCCAAGATGCGGGAGTCGCTGAGCAGTTCTTC.